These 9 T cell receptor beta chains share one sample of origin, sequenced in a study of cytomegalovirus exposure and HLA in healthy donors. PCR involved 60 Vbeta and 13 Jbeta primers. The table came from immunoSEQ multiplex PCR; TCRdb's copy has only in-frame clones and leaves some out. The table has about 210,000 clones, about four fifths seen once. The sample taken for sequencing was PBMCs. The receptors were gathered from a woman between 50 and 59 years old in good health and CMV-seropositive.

CDR3 bases: TGTGCCAGCAGCCCTGGACCCCGGGGTGAGCAGTTCTTC. Translated: CASSPGPRGEQFF. This chain links TRBV7-3 with TRBJ2-1; D might be TRBD2 (5 bases). The CDR3 loop spans 13 amino acids. V was clipped by 5 bases and J by 9 bases, with 14 bases between them. CDR1 SGHTA and CDR2 FQGTGA come from the germline V gene.

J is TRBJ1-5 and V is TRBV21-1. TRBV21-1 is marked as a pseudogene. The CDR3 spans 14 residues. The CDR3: CASSSKARGQPQHF. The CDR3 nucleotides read TGTGCCAGCAGCTCAAAGGCCCGGGGTCAGCCCCAGCATTTT.

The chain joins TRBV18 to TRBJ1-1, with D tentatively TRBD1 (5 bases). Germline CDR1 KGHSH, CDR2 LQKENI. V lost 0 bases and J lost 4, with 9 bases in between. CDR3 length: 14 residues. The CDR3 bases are TGTGCCAGCTCACCACCGTCCAGGGTCACTGAAGCTTTCTTT. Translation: CASSPPSRVTEAFF.

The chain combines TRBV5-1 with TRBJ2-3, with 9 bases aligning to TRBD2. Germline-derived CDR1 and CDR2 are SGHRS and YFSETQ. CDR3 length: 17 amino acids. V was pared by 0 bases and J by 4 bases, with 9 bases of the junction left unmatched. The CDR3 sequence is CASSLVPASGAADTQYF. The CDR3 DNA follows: TGCGCCAGCAGCTTGGTCCCGGCTAGCGGGGCGGCAGATACGCAGTATTTT.

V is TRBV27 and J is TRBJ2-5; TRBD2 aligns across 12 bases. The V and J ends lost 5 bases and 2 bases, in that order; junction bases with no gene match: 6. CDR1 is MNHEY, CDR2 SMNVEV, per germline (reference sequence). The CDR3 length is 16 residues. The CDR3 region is CASSPRTSGVQETQYF. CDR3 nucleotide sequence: TGTGCCAGCAGTCCTCGGACTAGCGGGGTTCAAGAGACCCAGTACTTC.

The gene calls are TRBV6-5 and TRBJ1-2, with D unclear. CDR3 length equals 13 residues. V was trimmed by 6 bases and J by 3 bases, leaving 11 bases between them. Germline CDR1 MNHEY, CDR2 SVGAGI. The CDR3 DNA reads TGTGCCAGCAGCCCCTCGGGGTACTATGGCTACACCTTC. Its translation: CASSPSGYYGYTF.

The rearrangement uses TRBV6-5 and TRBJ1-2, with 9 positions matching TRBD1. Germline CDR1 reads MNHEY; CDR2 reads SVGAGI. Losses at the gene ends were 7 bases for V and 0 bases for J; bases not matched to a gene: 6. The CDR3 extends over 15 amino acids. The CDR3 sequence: CASTPNRGPNYGYTF. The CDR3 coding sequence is TGTGCCAGCACTCCTAACAGGGGGCCTAACTATGGCTACACCTTC.

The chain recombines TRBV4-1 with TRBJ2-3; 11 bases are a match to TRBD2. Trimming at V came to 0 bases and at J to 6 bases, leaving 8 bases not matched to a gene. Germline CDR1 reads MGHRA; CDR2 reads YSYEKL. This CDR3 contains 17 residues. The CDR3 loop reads CASSQDRVAGGRDTQYF. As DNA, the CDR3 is TGCGCCAGCAGCCAAGATCGGGTAGCGGGGGGGCGGGATACGCAGTATTTT.

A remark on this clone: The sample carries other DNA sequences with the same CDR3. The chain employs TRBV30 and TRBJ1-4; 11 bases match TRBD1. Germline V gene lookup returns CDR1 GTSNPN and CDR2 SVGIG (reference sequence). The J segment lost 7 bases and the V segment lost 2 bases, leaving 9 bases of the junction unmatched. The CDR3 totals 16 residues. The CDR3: CAWSSQRTGGSEKLFF. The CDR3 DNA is TGTGCCTGGAGTTCCCAAAGGACAGGGGGCTCTGAAAAACTGTTTTTT.